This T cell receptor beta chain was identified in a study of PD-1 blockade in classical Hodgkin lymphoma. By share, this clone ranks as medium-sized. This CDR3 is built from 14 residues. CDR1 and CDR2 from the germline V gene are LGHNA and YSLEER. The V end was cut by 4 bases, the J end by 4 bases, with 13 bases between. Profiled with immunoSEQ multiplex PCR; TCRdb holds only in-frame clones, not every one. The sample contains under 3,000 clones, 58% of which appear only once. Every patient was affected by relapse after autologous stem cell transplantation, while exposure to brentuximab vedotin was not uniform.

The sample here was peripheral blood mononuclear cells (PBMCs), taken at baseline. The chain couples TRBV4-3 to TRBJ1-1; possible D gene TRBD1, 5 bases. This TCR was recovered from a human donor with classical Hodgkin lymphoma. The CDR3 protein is CASSPRVASTEAFF. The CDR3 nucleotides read TGCGCCAGCAGCCCCAGGGTGGCAAGCACTGAAGCTTTCTTT.